One and the same sample provided the 18 T cell receptor beta chains below, sequenced in a study of human T cells and chemical hapten exposure. Time point indicated: pre-sensitization, week 0. Treatment in this sample: therapeutic diphenylcyclopropenone sensitization with weekly scalp DPC. TCRdb fed the RACE reads into MiXCR, producing one record per CDR3 protein. The data contain 300,000 to 450,000 distinct CDR3 sequences, approximately 5.8% of them singletons. Sequencing used whole blood, obtained in connection with sensitization to the hapten diphenylcyclopropenone (DPC). These receptors all stem from a young woman with alopecia areata. Some clones in this sample may be carry-over from other donors' samples.

The rearrangement links TRBV7-9 to TRBJ1-4, with 7 bases that match TRBD1. CDR1 and CDR2 (germline): SEHNR, FQNEAQ (reference sequence). CDR3 size: 18 residues. Losses at the gene ends were 2 bases for V and 0 bases for J; bases not matched to a gene: 9. CDR3 loop: CASSLRPGQPATNEKLFF. DNA of the CDR3: TGTGCCAGCAGCTTAAGGCCGGGACAGCCTGCAACTAATGAAAAACTGTTTTTT.

This clonotype was counted ten times or more. V is TRBV4-3 and J is TRBJ2-6, with D possibly TRBD2 on 6 matching bases. CDR3 size: 16 residues. V lost 0 bases, J lost 7 bases, and 13 bases lay in between. Germline-derived CDR1 and CDR2 are LGHNA and YSLEER. The CDR3, as DNA: TGCGCCAGCAGCCAAGATCGCGGGGCGGGAGCCAACGTCCTGACTTTC. This encodes CASSQDRGAGANVLTF.

The V call is TRBV5-5, the J call TRBJ2-1; D uncertain. Trimming took off 2 bases at V and 7 bases at J, with 4 bases between the two ends. The germline V gene has CDR1 SGHKS and CDR2 YYEKEE (reference sequence). The CDR3 has 11 amino acids. CDR3 amino acids: CASSFTNEQFF. As DNA, the CDR3 is TGTGCCAGCAGCTTCACTAATGAGCAGTTCTTC.

The rearrangement joins TRBV2 to TRBJ2-5; no reliable D call. CDR3 length equals 12 residues. The germline V gene encodes CDR1 SNHLY and CDR2 FYNNEI. Trimming shortened V by 6 bases and J by 4 bases, and 9 bases separated the two germline ends. CDR3 DNA: TGTGCCAGCAGGTCCATGGCAGAGACCCAGTACTTC. Translation: CASRSMAETQYF.

There are many counts of this clonotype. V is TRBV5-4 and J is TRBJ2-6; 7 bases match TRBD2. V gave up 3 bases and J gave up 2 bases; unmatched junction bases: 2. Germline V gene sequence: CDR1 SGHNT, CDR2 YYREEE (reference sequence). The CDR3 has 15 amino acids. DNA for the CDR3: TGTGCCAGCAGCTCGGCGGGGGCTGGGGCCAACGTCCTGACTTTC. Amino acids: CASSSAGAGANVLTF.

This clonotype was seen at least ten times. The chain has TRBV25-1 and TRBJ2-7, with 7 nucleotides matching TRBD1. Germline V gene data show CDR1 as MGHDK and CDR2 as SYGVNS. The V and J ends lost 2 bases and 4 bases, in that order; junction bases with no gene match: 5. The CDR3 is 14 amino acids. The CDR3 nucleotides are TGTGCCAGCAGTGAAACGCAGGGGGTTTACGAGCAGTACTTC. It encodes CASSETQGVYEQYF.

This clonotype was detected ten times or more. The chain couples TRBV6-1 to TRBJ2-6; D gene ambiguous. The CDR3 is 15 amino acids. V was shortened by 3 bases and J by 2 bases, with 8 bases between the two germline ends. CDR1 is MNHNS, CDR2 SASEGT, per germline. CDR3 sequence reads: CASSERSAGANVLTF. In DNA, the CDR3 is TGTGCCAGCAGTGAGCGGAGTGCTGGGGCCAACGTCCTGACTTTC.

The chain is built from TRBV12-5 and TRBJ2-1, with 8 nucleotides matching TRBD2. This CDR3 is built from 19 residues. Unmatched junction bases numbered 20, after V lost 6 bases and J lost 4 bases. Germline lookup yields CDR1 LGHNT and CDR2 FRNRAP. CDR3 nucleotides: TGTGCTAGTGGCCCCACGGGCGGGGGGTCTACCAGGTTTTACAATGAGCAGTTCTTC. Translating gives CASGPTGGGSTRFYNEQFF.

The rearrangement uses TRBV12-3 or TRBV12-4 and TRBJ1-4; the D is unclear. The CDR3 length is 14 residues. V was shortened by 2 bases and J by 8 bases, with 12 bases between the two germline ends. CDR3 residues: CASSLQRWEEKLFF. Here the CDR3 DNA reads TGTGCCAGCAGTTTACAAAGATGGGAAGAAAAACTGTTTTTT.

The chain recombines TRBV4-2 with TRBJ2-3; TRBD2 might be the D (5 bases). The CDR3 extends over 18 amino acids. The V gene's germline CDR1 is LGHNA and CDR2 YNFKEQ. Trimming took 1 base from V and 4 from J, leaving 21 bases between them. The DNA of the CDR3 is TGTGCCAGCAGCCAAGCCCCGAGTAGGACTCGTGGGCCAGATACGCAGTATTTT. Amino acids: CASSQAPSRTRGPDTQYF.

The sample holds many counts of this clonotype. The rearrangement joins TRBV12-3 or TRBV12-4 to TRBJ2-3; TRBD1 agrees at 10 bases. The V segment lost 6 bases and the J segment 3 bases; nucleotides outside the gene matches: 3. CDR3 length: 14 residues. DNA for the CDR3: TGTGCCAGCAGATCGGGACAGGGGACAGATACGCAGTATTTT. It translates to CASRSGQGTDTQYF.

This clonotype came up many times. The chain is built from TRBV12-3 or TRBV12-4 and TRBJ2-5; no definite D call. The V end lost 7 bases, the J end lost 4 bases, and 25 bases lay between the germline ends. The CDR3 sequence is 17 residues long. The CDR3 nucleotides are TGTGCCAGCACCTACCATAGTGGGGTGGGTCTCGGAGAGACCCAGTACTTC. Translation: CASTYHSGVGLGETQYF.

The chain recombines TRBV4-1 with TRBJ1-1; a weak D match, TRBD1 (6 bases). This CDR3 is 15 amino acids long. CDR1 MGHRA and CDR2 YSYEKL come from the germline V gene. V was trimmed by 1 base and J by 5 bases, leaving 14 bases between them. CDR3 DNA sequence: TGCGCCAGCAGCCAAGTAGGGGGAGGAGGGACTGAAGCTTTCTTT. This sequence encodes CASSQVGGGGTEAFF.

This clonotype was counted a few times. The chain employs TRBV12-3 or TRBV12-4 and TRBJ2-3, with 7 bases identical to TRBD2. Germline trimming cut 7 bases from V and 0 bases from J; bases unmatched to any gene: 10. The CDR3 runs to 16 residues. The chain's CDR3 is CASTQNLRGSTDTQYF. The CDR3 nucleotides are TGTGCCAGCACCCAAAATTTGCGGGGGAGCACAGATACGCAGTATTTT.

At least ten counts were recorded for this clonotype. This rearrangement joins TRBV7-2 to TRBJ2-3; D is uncertain. Germline V CDR1 and CDR2: SGHTA, FQGNSA. V was clipped by 2 bases and J by 3 bases, with 9 bases between them. The CDR3 totals 14 residues. The CDR3 is CASSLRGETDTQYF. CDR3 coding DNA: TGTGCCAGCAGCTTACGCGGCGAAACAGATACGCAGTATTTT.

This clonotype was seen ten or more times. This rearrangement joins TRBV12-3 or TRBV12-4 to TRBJ1-5, with 10 bases identical to TRBD1. This CDR3 spans 15 amino acids. J gave up 2 bases and V 6 bases, and 4 bases lay outside the gene matches. The CDR3 is CASSPGTGGNQPQHF. CDR3 coding DNA: TGTGCCAGCAGCCCCGGGACAGGGGGCAATCAGCCCCAGCATTTT.

The rearrangement uses TRBV4-3 and TRBJ2-6; D may match TRBD1 or TRBD2 (5 bases each). The germline V gene has CDR1 LGHNA and CDR2 YSLEER. V was trimmed by 4 bases and J by 0 bases, leaving 10 bases between them. The length of the CDR3 is 16 residues. CDR3: CASSPGRTSGANVLTF. The CDR3 bases are TGCGCCAGCAGCCCGGGACGGACCTCTGGGGCCAACGTCCTGACTTTC.

The sample holds many counts of this clonotype. This chain uses TRBV7-9 with TRBJ1-5; 9 bases are shared with TRBD1. Germline V gives CDR1 SEHNR, CDR2 FQNEAQ (reference sequence). J gave up 6 bases and V 1 base, and 4 bases lay outside the gene matches. CDR3 size: 15 residues. CDR3 bases: TGTGCCAGCAGCTTAGGCGGGACAGGGAGTCAGCCCCAGCATTTT. This codes for CASSLGGTGSQPQHF. The full variable domain, with the rest looked up from reference TRBV7-9 and TRBJ1-5, is DTGVSQNPRHKITKRGQNVTFRCDPISEHNRLYWYRQTLGQGPEFLTYFQNEAQLEKSRLLSDRFSAERPKGSFSTLEIQRTEQGDSAMYLCASSLGGTGSQPQHFGDGTRLSIL.